The 26 T cell receptor beta chains below all came from one sample that was sequenced in a study of cytomegalovirus exposure and HLA in healthy donors. PCR amplification relied on 60 Vbeta primers (plus 13 Jbeta primers). TCRdb keeps only in-frame clones here, not all; method: immunoSEQ multiplex PCR. The data include about 210,000 clones; the top ten clones carry less than 1%. The sequenced sample was PBMCs. These receptors came from a woman aged 30 to 39 in good health and CMV-seropositive.

This chain connects TRBV6-1 to TRBJ1-1, with no clear D. Germline V gene data show CDR1 as MNHNS and CDR2 as SASEGT. Trimming took off 0 bases at V and 7 bases at J, with 6 bases between the two ends. This CDR3 comprises 12 residues. The CDR3 DNA reads as TGTGCCAGCAGTGAAGCAGCGCGTGAAGCTTTCTTT. Amino acids: CASSEAAREAFF.

This chain links TRBV2 with TRBJ2-2, with TRBD2 identical over 11 bases. The ends lost 7 bases at V and 6 bases at J; junction bases unmatched: 10. Germline CDR1 reads SNHLY; CDR2 reads FYNNEI. The CDR3 runs to 16 residues. The CDR3 spells CASTGGDSGRAGELFF. The CDR3 nucleotides are TGTGCCAGCACCGGGGGTGATAGCGGGAGGGCCGGGGAGCTGTTTTTT. Complete variable domain (other parts from reference TRBV2 and TRBJ2-2): EPEVTQTPSHQVTQMGQEVILRCVPISNHLYFYWYRQILGQKVEFLVSFYNNEISEKSEIFDDQFSVERPDGSNFTLKIRSTKLEDSAMYFCASTGGDSGRAGELFFGEGSRLTVL.

The rearrangement links TRBV27 to TRBJ1-2; weak D call: TRBD1 (5 bases). Trimming pared 0 bases from V and 2 bases from J, leaving 10 bases between. The germline CDR1 and CDR2 sequences are MNHEY and SMNVEV (reference sequence). The CDR3 totals 15 residues. DNA of the CDR3: TGTGCCAGCAGTTTATCGGCAGGGCTAAACTATGGCTACACCTTC. It specifies CASSLSAGLNYGYTF.

The rearrangement joins TRBV19 to TRBJ1-6, with TRBD1 matching 8 bases. Germline V lookup: CDR1 LNHDA, CDR2 SQIVND (reference sequence). V was clipped by 4 bases and J by 0 bases; unmatched bases: 5. This CDR3 comprises 17 residues. The CDR3 spells CASSNRDRSSYNSPLHF. Here the CDR3 DNA reads TGTGCCAGTAGTAACCGGGACAGGAGCTCCTATAATTCACCCCTCCACTTT.

This sequence joins TRBV6-1 and TRBJ2-1, with a tentative D call TRBD1 (6 bases). The CDR3 is 15 amino acids. Germline V gene lookup returns CDR1 MNHNS and CDR2 SASEGT. Trimming took 5 bases from V and 7 from J, leaving 18 bases between them. For the CDR3, the DNA is TGTGCCAGCAGTTCTCCATTACAGGGTTGGAATGAGCAGTTCTTC. It codes for CASSSPLQGWNEQFF.

The V and J genes are TRBV6-6 and TRBJ2-7, with 9 bases matching TRBD1. CDR3 length equals 16 residues. The trim removed 2 bases at V and 6 bases at J, leaving 11 bases unmatched. Looked up from germline, CDR1 is MNHNY and CDR2 is SVGAGI (reference sequence). The CDR3 nucleotides read TGTGCCAGCAGTTACGAGTCAGGGACAGGGATGGCCGAGCAGTACTTC. It translates to CASSYESGTGMAEQYF.

CDR3 region: CASSLPGTGLIYYNEQFF. The CDR3 DNA follows: TGCGCCAGCAGCCTGCCGGGGACAGGACTTATCTATTACAATGAGCAGTTCTTC. The chain employs TRBV5-1 and TRBJ2-1; 8 nucleotides line up with TRBD1. Germline V gene sequence: CDR1 SGHRS, CDR2 YFSETQ. V dropped 4 bases and J dropped 4; count of bases not matched to a gene: 16. This CDR3 is 18 amino acids long.

The chain employs TRBV5-1 and TRBJ2-5, with D possibly matching TRBD2 (5 bases). Germline CDR1 is SGHRS and CDR2 is YFSETQ. Trimming cost V 4 bases and J 3 bases, with 16 bases left between them. CDR3 size: 15 residues. The CDR3 sequence: CASSLQPTGKETQYF. CDR3 bases: TGCGCCAGCAGCCTACAGCCAACCGGGAAAGAGACCCAGTACTTC.

This chain joins TRBV28 and TRBJ1-3; unclear D gene. V was shortened by 3 bases and J by 0 bases, with 9 bases between the two germline ends. The CDR3 totals 15 residues. Germline-derived CDR1 and CDR2 are MDHEN and SYDVKM. The CDR3 spells CASSFEGSSGNTIYF. CDR3 nucleotides: TGTGCCAGCAGTTTCGAAGGGAGCTCTGGAAACACCATATATTTT.

This chain joins TRBV11-3 and TRBJ2-1; 10 bases map to TRBD1. Losses at the gene ends were 1 base for V and 9 bases for J; bases not matched to a gene: 9. The CDR3 covers 16 residues. CDR1 SGHNT and CDR2 YENEEA come from the germline V gene. The CDR3 is CASSLGDRGGSSEQFF. The DNA of the CDR3 is TGTGCCAGCAGCTTAGGGGACAGGGGAGGCTCAAGTGAGCAGTTCTTC.

The rearrangement joins TRBV5-1 to TRBJ2-2; D remains ambiguous. The germline gives CDR1 SGHRS, CDR2 YFSETQ. V was trimmed by 0 bases and J by 7 bases, leaving 10 bases between them. This CDR3 contains 14 residues. This CDR3 is CASSLDPSVGELFF. The CDR3 DNA is TGCGCCAGCAGCTTGGACCCGAGCGTCGGGGAGCTGTTTTTT.

The chain has TRBV9 and TRBJ1-2; D is undetermined. This CDR3 region has 13 residues. CDR1 is SGDLS, CDR2 YYNGEE, per germline. V shed 0 bases and J shed 8 bases, with 11 bases lying between them. As DNA, the CDR3 is TGTGCCAGCAGCGTAGCTACGGGTTCCGGCTACACCTTC. It translates to CASSVATGSGYTF.

J is TRBJ2-5 and V is TRBV5-1; tentative D call: TRBD1 (7 bases). Germline V gives CDR1 SGHRS, CDR2 YFSETQ. With 2 bases removed from V and 2 bases from J, the gap between germline ends came to 13 bases. This CDR3 spans 15 amino acids. CDR3 residues: CASSLNRGGQETQYF. CDR3 in DNA: TGCGCCAGCAGCTTAAACAGGGGAGGTCAAGAGACCCAGTACTTC.

CDR3 amino acids: CASSQDRWTGGSEKLFF. The CDR3, as DNA: TGCGCCAGCAGCCAAGATCGGTGGACAGGGGGCAGTGAAAAACTGTTTTTT. The V call is TRBV4-1, the J call TRBJ1-4, with 11 bases matching TRBD1. The CDR3 is 17 residues long. Trimming cost V 0 bases and J 7 bases; bases outside gene matches: 7. Germline assignment: CDR1 MGHRA and CDR2 YSYEKL.

This chain links TRBV30 with TRBJ2-7; 10 positions match TRBD2. Trimming at V came to 2 bases and at J to 1 base, leaving 11 bases not matched to a gene. Germline values: CDR1 GTSNPN, CDR2 SVGIG (reference sequence). The CDR3 length is 17 residues. CDR3 in amino acids: CAWSKGPSGSISYEQYF. Here the CDR3 DNA reads TGTGCCTGGAGTAAAGGACCTAGCGGGAGTATATCCTACGAGCAGTACTTC.

The V call is TRBV7-9, the J call TRBJ2-3, with 10 nucleotides matching TRBD2. This CDR3 is built from 17 residues. With 2 bases clipped from V and 3 bases from J, the junction kept 8 bases outside the gene matches. The germline V gene has CDR1 SEHNR and CDR2 FQNEAQ (reference sequence). CDR3 bases: TGTGCCAGCAGCTTACCGAGCGGGAGGGCCAGAACAGATACGCAGTATTTT. Its translation is CASSLPSGRARTDTQYF.

This chain links TRBV19 with TRBJ1-5; D is unclear. The germline V gene encodes CDR1 LNHDA and CDR2 SQIVND (reference sequence). V was shortened by 8 bases and J by 0 bases, with 11 bases between the two germline ends. The length of the CDR3 is 14 residues. The DNA for the CDR3 is TGTGCCAGTTCCAGGCCTTATAGCAATCAGCCCCAGCATTTT. Amino acid sequence: CASSRPYSNQPQHF.

The chain employs TRBV30 and TRBJ2-7; no reliable D call. Germline V gene data show CDR1 as GTSNPN and CDR2 as SVGIG (reference sequence). CDR3 length: 12 amino acids. V dropped 5 bases and J dropped 4 bases, with 12 bases sitting between them. DNA of the CDR3: TGTGCCTGGGCCCTAAGCCGGTACGAGCAGTACTTC. This gives the protein CAWALSRYEQYF.

This sequence joins TRBV27 and TRBJ2-5, with TRBD2 matching over 13 bases. The end of the DNA aligns better with TRBJ2-7, so the J call may be wrong. This CDR3 is 15 amino acids long. Germline-derived CDR1 and CDR2 are MNHEY and SMNVEV (reference sequence). The CDR3 DNA follows: TGTGCCAGCAGTTCCCGGACTAGCGGGAGTTACGAGCAGTACTTC. This translates into CASSSRTSGSYEQYF.

CDR3: CASSPLRSTFTDTQYF. Written as DNA, the CDR3 is TGTGCCAGCTCACCTCTGAGGTCGACCTTCACAGATACGCAGTATTTT. The chain has TRBV18 and TRBJ2-3; no firm D call. The CDR3 is 16 amino acids. CDR1 is KGHSH, CDR2 LQKENI, per germline. V was clipped by 3 bases and J by 2 bases, with 15 bases between them.

The rearrangement joins TRBV5-1 to TRBJ1-1; D is ambiguous. Trimming removed 0 bases at V and 0 bases at J, with 9 bases between. CDR3 length equals 15 residues. Per germline, CDR1 SGHRS and CDR2 YFSETQ. The CDR3 sequence: CASSLGAGLNTEAFF. The CDR3 coding sequence is TGCGCCAGCAGCTTGGGGGCAGGCTTGAACACTGAAGCTTTCTTT.

The V call is TRBV7-9, the J call TRBJ2-3, with 9 positions matching TRBD1. V gave up 5 bases and J gave up 7 bases; unmatched junction bases: 10. This CDR3 has 15 residues. Germline V gene sequence: CDR1 SEHNR, CDR2 FQNEAQ (reference sequence). The CDR3 here is CASSPGTGSKYTQYF. The CDR3 coding sequence is TGTGCCAGCAGCCCCGGGACAGGGAGTAAATATACGCAGTATTTT.

V usage is TRBV6-4 and J usage is TRBJ2-1; D remains ambiguous. The germline V gene has CDR1 MRHNA and CDR2 SNTAGT. The V end was cut by 7 bases, the J end by 4 bases, with 23 bases between. The CDR3 is 17 amino acids. In nucleotides, the CDR3 is TGTGCCAGCAACCCCTCCCCGGGTCATTGGATATACAATGAGCAGTTCTTC. It codes for CASNPSPGHWIYNEQFF.

The chain links TRBV7-9 to TRBJ2-5; 9 bases agree with TRBD2. This CDR3 comprises 17 residues. Germline assignment: CDR1 SEHNR and CDR2 FQNEAQ (reference sequence). J lost 6 bases, V lost 5 bases, and 16 bases had no gene match. This chain's CDR3 is CASSLGSGSGSGKTQYF. CDR3 in DNA: TGTGCCAGCAGCCTAGGAAGTGGTAGCGGGAGTGGAAAGACCCAGTACTTC. Together with reference TRBV7-9 and TRBJ2-5, the CDR3 gives the full variable domain: DTGVSQNPRHKITKRGQNVTFRCDPISEHNRLYWYRQTLGQGPEFLTYFQNEAQLEKSRLLSDRFSAERPKGSFSTLEIQRTEQGDSAMYLCASSLGSGSGSGKTQYFGPGTRLLVL.

The chain combines TRBV11-2 with TRBJ1-2; a weak D match, TRBD1 (5 bases). The CDR3 totals 12 residues. Germline CDR1 and CDR2: SGHAT and FQNNGV. V was clipped by 5 bases and J by 4 bases, with 8 bases between them. The CDR3 nucleotides are TGTGCCAGCAGCCAGGGTGTCTATGGCTACACCTTC. It yields the protein CASSQGVYGYTF.

In the case of this clone: Other nucleotide sequences in the sample specify the same CDR3. The chain is built from TRBV19 and TRBJ2-7; 8 bases fit TRBD2. After removal of 3 bases from V and 1 base from J, the junction contained 2 bases not matched to a gene. This CDR3 is 14 amino acids long. CDR1 and CDR2 (germline): LNHDA, SQIVND (reference sequence). CDR3 in amino acids: CASSIGGASYEQYF. Here the CDR3 DNA reads TGTGCCAGTAGTATCGGGGGGGCGTCCTACGAGCAGTACTTC.